Following are 4 T cell receptor beta chains from one sample sequenced in a study of T cell responses to AZD1222 COVID-19 vaccine. Some clones are missing from TCRdb's copy, which holds only in-frame ones; the method was immunoSEQ multiplex PCR. The sample has 70,000 to 85,000 clones, over 80% seen once. The sequencing used peripheral blood, collected on day 0 of AZD1222 vaccination. These receptors were taken from an adult in good health.

This sequence joins TRBV2 and TRBJ2-3; 7 bases map to TRBD2. The V segment lost 1 base and the J segment 1 base; nucleotides outside the gene matches: 5. The V gene's germline CDR1 is SNHLY and CDR2 FYNNEI. There are 16 residues in the CDR3. This CDR3 is CASSEEAGLGTDTQYF. The CDR3 region has the DNA TGTGCCAGCAGTGAAGAAGCGGGGCTAGGCACAGATACGCAGTATTTT.

This clone was seen only a few times. The chain is built from TRBV6-5 and TRBJ1-4, with a weak D call TRBD1 (5 bases). Germline V CDR1 and CDR2: MNHEY, SVGAGI. V was shortened by 6 bases and J by 0 bases, with 11 bases between the two germline ends. The CDR3 sequence is 15 residues long. The DNA for the CDR3 is TGTGCCAGCAGCCGGGGCCCAACAACTAATGAAAAACTGTTTTTT. This translates into CASSRGPTTNEKLFF.

The chain links TRBV20-1 to TRBJ2-2, with D tentatively TRBD2 (6 bases). Germline V CDR1 and CDR2: DFQATT, SNEGSKA (reference sequence). This CDR3 region has 13 residues. Trimming shortened V by 3 bases and J by 6 bases, and 11 bases separated the two germline ends. CDR3 residues: CSASFPGAGELFF. The CDR3 DNA reads as TGCAGTGCTAGTTTCCCGGGAGCCGGGGAGCTGTTTTTT.

This chain joins TRBV7-3 and TRBJ2-7, with 7 bases lining up with TRBD2. Germline values: CDR1 SGHTA, CDR2 FQGTGA. The CDR3 spans 15 residues. The junction had 11 bases not matched to a gene; V was cut back by 2 bases and J by 7 bases. The CDR3 DNA reads as TGTGCCAGCAGCTTAGCGGTAGCGGGTGTGGGGGAGCAGTACTTC. Residues: CASSLAVAGVGEQYF.